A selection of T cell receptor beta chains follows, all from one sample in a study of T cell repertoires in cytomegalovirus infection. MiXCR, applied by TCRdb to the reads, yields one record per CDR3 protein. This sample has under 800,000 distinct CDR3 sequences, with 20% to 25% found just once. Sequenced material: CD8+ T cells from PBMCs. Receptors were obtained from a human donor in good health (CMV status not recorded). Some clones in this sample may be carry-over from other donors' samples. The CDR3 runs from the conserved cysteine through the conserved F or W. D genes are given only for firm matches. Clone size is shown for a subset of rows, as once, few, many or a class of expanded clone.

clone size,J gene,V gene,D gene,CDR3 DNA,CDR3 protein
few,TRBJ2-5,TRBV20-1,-,TGCAGTGCTAGAGTGAAGGGAGGCGCAATTGAGACCCAGTACTTC,CSARVKGGAIETQYF
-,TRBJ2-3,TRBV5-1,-,TGCGCCAGCAGCTTATACGTAAGCACAGATACGCAGTATTTT,CASSLYVSTDTQYF
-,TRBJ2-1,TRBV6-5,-,TGTGCCGCCTGGGGTAGCTCCTACAATAAGCAGTTCTTC,CAAWGSSYNKQFF
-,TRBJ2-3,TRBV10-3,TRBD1,TGTGCCATCAGTGATCCGGGACAGGGGCCTGGGGATACGCAGTATTTT,CAISDPGQGPGDTQYF
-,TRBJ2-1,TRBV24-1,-,TGTGCCACCAGTGCCACAACGGGACTCATAATGAATGAGCAGTTCTTC,CATSATTGLIMNEQFF
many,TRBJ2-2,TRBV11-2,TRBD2,TGTGCCAGCAGCTTATGGACGGGGGGGCCTGGCGGGGAGCTGTTTTTT,CASSLWTGGPGGELFF
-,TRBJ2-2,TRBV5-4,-,TGTGCCAGCAGCTTGGTTGGCAGGACGAACACCGGGGAGCTGTTTTTT,CASSLVGRTNTGELFF
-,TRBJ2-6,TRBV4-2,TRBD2,TGTGCCAGCAGCCAACCACGGGAGGTTGGGGCCAACGTCCTGACTTTC,CASSQPREVGANVLTF
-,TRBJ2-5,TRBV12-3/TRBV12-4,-,TGTGCCAGCAGTTTAGAGGTCACGGAGGAGGCCCAAGAGACCCAGTACTTC,CASSLEVTEEAQETQYF
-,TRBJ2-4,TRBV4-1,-,TGCGCCAGCAGCCAAAAAGAAAACAGGGAGGAAAACATTCAGTACTTC,CASSQKENREENIQYF
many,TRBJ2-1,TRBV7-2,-,TGTGCCAGCAGCTTAAGGGCCCGAGGGGGGAGCTCCTACAATGAGCAGTTCTTC,CASSLRARGGSSYNEQFF
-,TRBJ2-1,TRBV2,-,TGTGCCAGCAGTGGGATAGGACCCTTCTACAATGAGCAGTTCTTC,CASSGIGPFYNEQFF
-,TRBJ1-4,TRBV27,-,TGTGCCAGCAGTTCCCTAGGGGAGGAAAAACTGTTTTTT,CASSSLGEEKLFF
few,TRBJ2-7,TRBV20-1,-,TGCAGTGCTAGAGGACCCACGACAGCAAACTACGAGCAGTACTTC,CSARGPTTANYEQYF
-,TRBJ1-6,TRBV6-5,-,TGTGCCAGCAGCCCGGACGACTATAATTCACCCCTCCACTTT,CASSPDDYNSPLHF
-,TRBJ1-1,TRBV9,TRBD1,TGTGCCAGCAGCACCGGACAGGGTACAAGGGAAGCTTTCTTT,CASSTGQGTREAFF
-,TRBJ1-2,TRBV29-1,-,TGCAGCGTTGAAGACGACGGGGCTGAGTATGGCTACACCTTC,CSVEDDGAEYGYTF
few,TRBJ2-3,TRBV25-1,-,TGTGCCAGCAGTGCCTCATTGATATCAGATACGCAGTATTTT,CASSASLISDTQYF
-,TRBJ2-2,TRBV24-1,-,TGTGCCACCAGTGACCGAGCATGGGGAGGGAACACCGGGGAGCTGTTTTTT,CATSDRAWGGNTGELFF
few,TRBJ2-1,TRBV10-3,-,TGTGCCATCAGTGAGATGGCAGGTGAGCAGTTCTTC,CAISEMAGEQFF
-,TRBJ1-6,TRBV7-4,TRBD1,TGTGCCAGCAGCCCCCCGCCCTCGGACAGGGCACATTCACCCCTCCACTTT,CASSPPPSDRAHSPLHF
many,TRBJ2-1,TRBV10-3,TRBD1,TGTGCCATCAGCAACAAACAGGGGGCAGAGGAGCAGTTCTTC,CAISNKQGAEEQFF
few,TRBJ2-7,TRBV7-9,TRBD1,TGTGCCAGCACCCCGGGACAGGGCTACGAGCAGTACTTC,CASTPGQGYEQYF
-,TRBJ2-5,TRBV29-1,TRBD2,TGCAGCGTCCTGACTGGCGGGTTAGCGGGGTTCCCAAAAGAGACCCAGTACTTC,CSVLTGGLAGFPKETQYF
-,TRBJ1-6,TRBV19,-,TGTGCCAGTAGTATTGGGGGTCGTCCCCTCCACTTT,CASSIGGRPLHF
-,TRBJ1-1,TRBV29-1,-,TGCAGCGCTGAAAGGGCTGTGAACACTGAAGCTTTCTTT,CSAERAVNTEAFF
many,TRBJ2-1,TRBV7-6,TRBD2,TGTGCCAGCAGCATTCGGGGGGGCACAAATGATGAGCAGTTCTTC,CASSIRGGTNDEQFF
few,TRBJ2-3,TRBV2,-,TGTGCCAGCAGTGACCCAACGCCTGCGGATACGCAGTATTTT,CASSDPTPADTQYF
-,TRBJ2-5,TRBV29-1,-,TGCAGCGTTGACTCGGATTACCAAGAGACCCAGTACTTC,CSVDSDYQETQYF
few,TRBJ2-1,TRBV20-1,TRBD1,TGCAGTGTAGAGGACAGGACAACGTACAATGAGCAGTTCTTC,CSVEDRTTYNEQFF
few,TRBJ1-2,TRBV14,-,TGTGCCAGCAGCCAAGGGGACCCCGGTAGGACCTATGGCTACACCTTC,CASSQGDPGRTYGYTF
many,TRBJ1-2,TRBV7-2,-,TGTGCCAGCAGCTTAATCCCTGGCTACACCTTC,CASSLIPGYTF
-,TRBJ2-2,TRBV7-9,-,TGTGCCAGCAGGCGCAAAACCGGGGAGCTGTTTTTT,CASRRKTGELFF
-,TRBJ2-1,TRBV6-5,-,TGTGCCAGCAGTTACTTTGTCAACTCCTACAATGAGCAGTTCTTC,CASSYFVNSYNEQFF
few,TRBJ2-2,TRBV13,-,TGTGCCAGCAGCTTAGCAGGGTCCGGCGGGGAGCTGTTTTTT,CASSLAGSGGELFF
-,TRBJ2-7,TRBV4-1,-,TGCGACAGCAGCCAAGATTCAGGGTGGGTAGACGAGCAGTACTTC,CDSSQDSGWVDEQYF
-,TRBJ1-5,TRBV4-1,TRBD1,TGTGCCAGCAGCCAAGGTTCTGTAAGGACAGGGTTTTTTCAGCCCCAGCATTTT,CASSQGSVRTGFFQPQHF
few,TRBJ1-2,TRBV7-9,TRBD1,TGTGCCGAGGAGGCCACAGGGGTAAACTATGGCTACACCTTC,CAEEATGVNYGYTF
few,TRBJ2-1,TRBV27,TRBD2,TGTGCCAGCCAGAGGACGATAGCGGGCAATGAGCAGTTCTTC,CASQRTIAGNEQFF
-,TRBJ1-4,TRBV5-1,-,TGCGCCAGCAGCTTGGAACAGGGATGGGAAAAACTGTTTTTT,CASSLEQGWEKLFF
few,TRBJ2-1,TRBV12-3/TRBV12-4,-,TGTGCCAGCAGTTTTGGCCCAAACTTATTCTCCTACAATGAGCAGTTCTTC,CASSFGPNLFSYNEQFF
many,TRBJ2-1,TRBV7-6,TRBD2,TGTGCCAGCAGCTTAAGACTAGCGGACTACAATGAGCAGTTCTTC,CASSLRLADYNEQFF
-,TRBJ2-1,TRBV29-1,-,TGCAGCGTTGTCGAGGAGGGGGCAGCAAATGAGCAGTTCTTC,CSVVEEGAANEQFF
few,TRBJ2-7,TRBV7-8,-,TGTGCCAGCAGCTTAGCGGGGGTTACCTACGAGCAGTACTTC,CASSLAGVTYEQYF
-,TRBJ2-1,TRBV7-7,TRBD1,TGTGCTAGCAGCTATATTGCAGGGGGCGACTACAATGAGCAGTTCTTC,CASSYIAGGDYNEQFF
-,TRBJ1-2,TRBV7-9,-,TGTGCCAGCAGCTTAGAGGCAGCGACACTCTATGGCTACACCTTC,CASSLEAATLYGYTF
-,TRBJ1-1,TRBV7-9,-,TGTGCCAGCAGCCGTGTAGGGGGAGTGAACACTGAAGCTTTCTTT,CASSRVGGVNTEAFF
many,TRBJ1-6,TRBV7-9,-,TGTGCCAGCAGCTTAGGCAGGGACGTATACTCACCCCTCCACTTT,CASSLGRDVYSPLHF
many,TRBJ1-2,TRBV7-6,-,TGTGCCAGCAGCGATGAGGGGGGCTATGGCTACACCTTC,CASSDEGGYGYTF
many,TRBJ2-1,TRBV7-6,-,TGTGCCAGCAGCTTGGCGGGACTTGTCGATGAGCAGTTCTTC,CASSLAGLVDEQFF
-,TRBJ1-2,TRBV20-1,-,TGCAGTGCTAGGGACCGGAAGAACTATGGCTACACCTTC,CSARDRKNYGYTF
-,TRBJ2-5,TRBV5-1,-,TGCGCCACCCAGGACAGTCTTGAAGAGACCCAGTACTTC,CATQDSLEETQYF
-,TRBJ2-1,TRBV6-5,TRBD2,TGTGCCAGCAGCTTGACTAGCGGGGGGATTGAGCAGTTCTTC,CASSLTSGGIEQFF
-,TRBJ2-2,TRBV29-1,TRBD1,TGCAGCGTTGCAGGGGGTGGGACCGGGGAGCTGTTTTTT,CSVAGGGTGELFF
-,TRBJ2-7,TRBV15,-,TGTGCCACCAGCAGAGATCGGGGCACCAACTACGAGCAGTACTTC,CATSRDRGTNYEQYF
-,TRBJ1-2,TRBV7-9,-,TGTGCCAGCAGCTTGGCCATGCAGCGGGGCTACACCTTC,CASSLAMQRGYTF